The text below deals with one T cell receptor beta chain. The CDR3 is 14 residues long. The ends were cut back, 8 bases at V and 3 bases at J, with 15 bases in the middle. Germline CDR1 and CDR2: SGHTA and FQGNSA. These data come from a study of OX40 agonist ivuxolimab in advanced cancers. Sequenced by immunoSEQ multiplex PCR; TCRdb stores in-frame clones only, minus some. There are fewer than 90,000 clones in the sample; 85% occur only once, and less than 4% lies in the top ten. The chain uses TRBV7-2 and TRBJ2-3, with D unclear. This specimen consisted of CD4+ or CD8+ T cells sorted from blood, obtained in a trial of the OX40 agonist ivuxolimab. This sequence was found in an adult with an advanced solid tumor such as melanoma, head and neck, liver or kidney cancer. The CDR3 nucleotides are TGTGCCAGCGTCAACTTTGCGGAGACAGATACGCAGTATTTT. This codes for CASVNFAETDTQYF.